What follows is one T cell receptor beta chain and its context. The antigen is unknown. The CDR3 sequence is 15 residues long. Trimming cost V 2 bases and J 4 bases, with 14 bases left between them. Germline loops: CDR1 SGHAT, CDR2 FQNNGV. The data were obtained in a study of OX40 agonist ivuxolimab in advanced cancers. Background on the study: Each patient was given ivuxolimab into a vein every 2 weeks, at 0.01 to 10 mg/kg. General observations from the study: Dosing at 0.1 to 3.0 mg/kg was accompanied by clonal expansion of CD4+ and CD8+ blood T cells by week 6.

Using immunoSEQ multiplex PCR, the repertoire was profiled, and TCRdb retains in-frame clones only, with some absent. The sample consists of tens of thousands of clones, roughly 84% of them appearing once. This sequence was found in an adult with an advanced solid tumor such as melanoma, head and neck, liver or kidney cancer. The sample was CD4+ or CD8+ T cells sorted from blood, taken in a trial of the OX40 agonist ivuxolimab. The V gene is TRBV11-2, the J gene TRBJ1-1; D unresolved. The CDR3 loop reads CASSLRVSLVTEAFF. The CDR3 DNA sequence: TGTGCCAGCAGCTTAAGGGTATCTCTGGTCACTGAAGCTTTCTTT.